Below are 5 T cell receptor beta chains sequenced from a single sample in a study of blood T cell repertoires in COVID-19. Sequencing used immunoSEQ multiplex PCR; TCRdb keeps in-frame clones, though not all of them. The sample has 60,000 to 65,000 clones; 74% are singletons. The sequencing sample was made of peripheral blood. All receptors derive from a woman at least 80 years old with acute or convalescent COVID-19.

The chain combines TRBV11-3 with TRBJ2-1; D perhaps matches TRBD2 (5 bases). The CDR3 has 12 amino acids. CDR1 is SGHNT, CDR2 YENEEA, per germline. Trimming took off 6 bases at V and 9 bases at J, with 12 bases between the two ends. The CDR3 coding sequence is TGTGCCAGCAGTGACCCGGGATTTGAGCAGTTCTTC. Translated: CASSDPGFEQFF.

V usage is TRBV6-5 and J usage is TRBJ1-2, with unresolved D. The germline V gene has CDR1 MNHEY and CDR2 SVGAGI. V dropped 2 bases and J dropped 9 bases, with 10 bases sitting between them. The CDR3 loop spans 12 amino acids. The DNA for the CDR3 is TGTGCCAGCAGTTACGAGCAAAAGAGCTACACCTTC. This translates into CASSYEQKSYTF.

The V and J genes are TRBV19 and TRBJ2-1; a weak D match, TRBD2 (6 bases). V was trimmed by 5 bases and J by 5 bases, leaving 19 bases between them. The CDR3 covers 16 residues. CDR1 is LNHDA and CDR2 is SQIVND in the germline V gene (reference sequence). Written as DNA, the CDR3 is TGTGCCAGTAGTGATCCGCGGGGATTCGGTGACAATGAGCAGTTCTTC. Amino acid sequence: CASSDPRGFGDNEQFF.

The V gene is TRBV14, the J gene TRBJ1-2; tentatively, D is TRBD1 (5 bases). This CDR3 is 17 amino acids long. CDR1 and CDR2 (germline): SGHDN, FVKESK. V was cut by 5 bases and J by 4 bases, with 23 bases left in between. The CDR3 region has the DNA TGTGCCAGCAGCAAACAGGCCAGGACGGCCCTGGTCTATGGCTACACCTTC. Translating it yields CASSKQARTALVYGYTF.

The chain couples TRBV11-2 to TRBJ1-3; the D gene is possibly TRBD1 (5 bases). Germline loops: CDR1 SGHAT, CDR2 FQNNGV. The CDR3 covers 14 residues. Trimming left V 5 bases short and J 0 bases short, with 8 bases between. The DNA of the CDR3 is TGTGCCAGCAGCAGACAGATCTCTGGAAACACCATATATTTT. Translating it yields CASSRQISGNTIYF.